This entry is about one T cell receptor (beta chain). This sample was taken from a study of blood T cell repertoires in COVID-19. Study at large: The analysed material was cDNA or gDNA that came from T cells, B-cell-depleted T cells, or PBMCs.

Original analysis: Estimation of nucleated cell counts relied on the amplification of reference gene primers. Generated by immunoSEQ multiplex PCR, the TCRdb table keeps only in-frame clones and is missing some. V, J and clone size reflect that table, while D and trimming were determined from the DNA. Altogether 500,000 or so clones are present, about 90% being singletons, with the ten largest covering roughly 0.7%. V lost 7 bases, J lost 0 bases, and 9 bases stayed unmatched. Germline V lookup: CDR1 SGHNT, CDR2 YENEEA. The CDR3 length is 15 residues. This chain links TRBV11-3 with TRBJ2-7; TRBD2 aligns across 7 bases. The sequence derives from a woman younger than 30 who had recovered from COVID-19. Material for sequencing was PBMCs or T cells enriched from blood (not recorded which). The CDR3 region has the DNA TGTGCCAGCACTCGGTGGGGGGGACCCTCCTACGAGCAGTACTTC. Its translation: CASTRWGGPSYEQYF.